This TCR beta chain emerged from a study of blood T cell repertoires in COVID-19. At the level of the study: COVID-19 samples collected from the United States, Italy and Spain covered acute and convalescent phases. Sources were T cells, B-cell-depleted T cells, or PBMCs; the material itself was cDNA or gDNA.

The CDR3 length is 15 residues. Germline CDR1 is GTSNPN and CDR2 is SVGIG (reference sequence). The V gene end was trimmed by 0 bases and the J gene end by 3 bases; junction bases not matched to a gene: 0. Source study methods: Estimates of nucleated cell counts were drawn from the amplification of reference gene primers. The protocol was immunoSEQ multiplex PCR, while the TCRdb copy is restricted to in-frame clones and leaves out a portion. V and J calls plus clone size are reproduced from that table; the DNA served to infer D and trimming. The data contain 52,000 or so clones, about 79% of them seen just once; the ten biggest clones take up roughly 5%.

V is TRBV30 and J is TRBJ2-2; 11 nucleotides match TRBD2. This TCR was sampled from a human donor in a cohort sampled during active COVID-19. The sequencing sample was made of peripheral blood. CDR3 residues: CAWSVLAGDTGELFF. CDR3 DNA sequence: TGTGCCTGGAGTGTACTAGCGGGGGACACCGGGGAGCTGTTTTTT.